The 10 T cell receptor beta chains reported below all come from one sample, sequenced in a study of cytomegalovirus exposure and HLA in healthy donors. The PCR was carried out with 60 Vbeta primers and 13 Jbeta primers. The method was immunoSEQ multiplex PCR; TCRdb's version includes in-frame clones alone and lacks a portion of them. The sample records roughly 160,000 clones, approximately 90% being singletons. The sample was PBMCs. The source of these receptors is a woman in her 30s in good health and CMV-seronegative.

The chain recombines TRBV14 with TRBJ2-3; D unclear. Germline loops: CDR1 SGHDN, CDR2 FVKESK. Trimming shortened V by 4 bases and J by 0 bases, and 11 bases separated the two germline ends. The CDR3 sequence is 15 residues long. Written as DNA, the CDR3 is TGTGCCAGCAGCCTGATTACTACTAGCACAGATACGCAGTATTTT. Translation gives CASSLITTSTDTQYF.

CDR3 amino acids: CASSSTGYEQYF. Here the CDR3 DNA reads TGTGCCAGCAGCTCCACAGGGTACGAGCAGTACTTC. The chain is built from TRBV7-9 and TRBJ2-5, with D possibly being TRBD1 (6 bases). The tail of the sequence fits TRBJ2-7 better, so the J call may be wrong. The CDR3 covers 12 residues. Germline assignment: CDR1 SEHNR and CDR2 FQNEAQ (reference sequence).

Only one count was recorded for this clone. The gene calls are TRBV9 and TRBJ2-3; TRBD2 is a possible D gene (5 bases). Germline values: CDR1 SGDLS, CDR2 YYNGEE. The CDR3 loop spans 20 amino acids. V lost 4 bases and J lost 1, with 28 bases in between. CDR3 DNA sequence: TGTGCCAGCAGCCCTGGGAAAGGGCTAGCCAGTAACCGGGGCACAGATACGCAGTATTTT. This encodes CASSPGKGLASNRGTDTQYF. The full variable domain, rest sourced from reference TRBV9 and TRBJ2-3, is DSGVTQTPKHLITATGQRVTLRCSPRSGDLSVYWYQQSLDQGLQFLIQYYNGEERAKGNILERFSAQQFPDLHSELNLSSLELGDSALYFCASSPGKGLASNRGTDTQYFGPGTRLTVL.

The rearrangement links TRBV30 to TRBJ1-4; D is undetermined. Trimming took 1 base from V and 5 from J, leaving 5 bases between them. The CDR3 spans 12 residues. Germline V lookup: CDR1 GTSNPN, CDR2 SVGIG (reference sequence). The CDR3 region is CAWSAQNEKLFF. The CDR3 bases are TGTGCCTGGAGTGCCCAAAATGAAAAACTGTTTTTT.

The rearrangement uses TRBV5-1 and TRBJ1-3, with a possible D match to TRBD1 (5 bases). The CDR3 spans 16 residues. With 4 bases removed from V and 2 bases from J, the gap between germline ends came to 16 bases. Germline V gene data show CDR1 as SGHRS and CDR2 as YFSETQ. CDR3 DNA sequence: TGCGCCAGCAGCCCGAGCGCCACAGGTCCTGGAAACACCATATATTTT. It translates to CASSPSATGPGNTIYF. The full variable domain, with the rest looked up from reference TRBV5-1 and TRBJ1-3, is KAGVTQTPRYLIKTRGQQVTLSCSPISGHRSVSWYQQTPGQGLQFLFEYFSETQRNKGNFPGRFSGRQFSNSRSEMNVSTLELGDSALYLCASSPSATGPGNTIYFGEGSWLTVV.

The chain links TRBV6-5 to TRBJ2-1; D call uncertain. Trimming shortened V by 11 bases and J by 0 bases, and 14 bases separated the two germline ends. This CDR3 comprises 14 residues. Per germline, CDR1 MNHEY and CDR2 SVGAGI. The CDR3 nucleotides are TGTGCCGTCCGGGTCCCAAGCTCCTACAATGAGCAGTTCTTC. Protein sequence: CAVRVPSSYNEQFF.

This rearrangement joins TRBV5-1 to TRBJ2-3; 8 nucleotides line up with TRBD1. This CDR3 comprises 17 residues. Germline assignment: CDR1 SGHRS and CDR2 YFSETQ. J lost 4 bases, V lost 4 bases, and 14 bases had no gene match. The CDR3 sequence is CASSKSPGQVKPDTQYF. The CDR3 DNA reads as TGCGCCAGCAGCAAAAGTCCGGGACAGGTGAAACCAGATACGCAGTATTTT.

The V call is TRBV28, the J call TRBJ2-7, with D possibly being TRBD2 (6 bases). CDR3 length equals 16 residues. Germline V lookup: CDR1 MDHEN, CDR2 SYDVKM. Trimming took off 2 bases at V and 1 base at J, with 15 bases between the two ends. CDR3 sequence: CASSLGRGPLSYEQYF. The CDR3 DNA sequence: TGTGCCAGCAGTTTAGGGCGGGGCCCCCTTTCCTACGAGCAGTACTTC.

The rearrangement joins TRBV6-1 to TRBJ1-1; 9 positions match TRBD1. Losses at the gene ends were 4 bases for V and 1 base for J; bases not matched to a gene: 7. Germline CDR1 is MNHNS and CDR2 is SASEGT. This CDR3 has 16 residues. As DNA, the CDR3 is TGTGCCAGCAGTGGACAGGGGGGAGCTAGGAACACTGAAGCTTTCTTT. Its protein product is CASSGQGGARNTEAFF.

This clone was observed a single time. The chain combines TRBV5-4 with TRBJ2-7; TRBD2 aligns across 8 bases. The CDR3 sequence is 13 residues long. Unmatched junction bases numbered 2, after V lost 1 base and J lost 5 bases. Germline V gene lookup returns CDR1 SGHNT and CDR2 YYREEE (reference sequence). The CDR3 loop reads CASSLRGGDEQYF. The CDR3, as DNA: TGTGCCAGCAGCTTGCGGGGGGGGGACGAGCAGTACTTC.